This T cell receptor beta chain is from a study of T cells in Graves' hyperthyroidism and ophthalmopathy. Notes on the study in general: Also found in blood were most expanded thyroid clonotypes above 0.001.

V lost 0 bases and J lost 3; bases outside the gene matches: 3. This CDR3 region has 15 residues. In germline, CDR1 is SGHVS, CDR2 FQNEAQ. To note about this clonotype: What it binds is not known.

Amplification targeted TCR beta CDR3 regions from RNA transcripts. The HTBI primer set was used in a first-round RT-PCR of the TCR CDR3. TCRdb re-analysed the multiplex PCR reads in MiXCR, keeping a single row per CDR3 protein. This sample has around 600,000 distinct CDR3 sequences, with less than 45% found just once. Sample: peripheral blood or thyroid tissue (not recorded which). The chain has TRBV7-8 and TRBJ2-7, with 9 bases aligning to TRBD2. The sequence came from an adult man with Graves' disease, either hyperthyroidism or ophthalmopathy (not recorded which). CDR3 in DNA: TGTGCCAGCAGCTTAGCTAGCGGGAGTAACTACGAGCAGTACTTC. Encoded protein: CASSLASGSNYEQYF.